These T cell receptor beta chains were read from a single sample in a study of beta chain features in type 1 diabetes. The data were produced by immunoSEQ multiplex PCR, yet TCRdb's version contains in-frame clones alone and is incomplete. The sample consists of about 620,000 clones, about a sixth of them appearing once. Sequenced material: naive CD4+ T cells from blood. Receptor source: a man between 18 and 35 years old in good health. Both conserved end residues are part of each CDR3. The order of the fields is D gene, clone size, J gene, V gene, CDR3 protein, CDR3 DNA. A D gene is named only where the DNA matches it firmly. Clone size appears in some rows only: once, few, many, or a class for an expanded clone.

>NA|NA|TRBJ2-7|TRBV7-2
CASSLALGRYEQYF
TGTGCCAGCAGCTTAGCGCTGGGGCGGTACGAGCAGTACTTC
>TRBD2|NA|TRBJ2-1|TRBV9
CASSDSGGSYNEQFF
TGTGCCAGCAGTGATAGCGGGGGCTCCTACAATGAGCAGTTCTTC
>TRBD2|few|TRBJ2-1|TRBV28
CASTYSGRVQYNEQFF
TGTGCCAGCACTTATAGCGGGAGGGTTCAATACAATGAGCAGTTCTTC
>NA|once|TRBJ1-2|TRBV5-4
CASSSPGRVNYGYTF
TGTGCCAGCAGCTCGCCCGGGCGGGTCAACTATGGCTACACCTTC
>TRBD2|few|TRBJ2-1|TRBV4-1
CASRFSGRAEDEQFF
TGCGCCAGCCGGTTTAGCGGGAGGGCCGAGGATGAGCAGTTCTTC
>TRBD2|NA|TRBJ2-1|TRBV15
CATSRGGLAGANEQFF
TGTGCCACCAGCAGGGGGGGACTAGCGGGAGCCAATGAGCAGTTCTTC
>NA|NA|TRBJ2-1|TRBV2
CASRGQTNEQFF
TGTGCCAGCAGAGGGCAGACCAATGAGCAGTTCTTC
>NA|NA|TRBJ1-2|TRBV9
CASSSTRDNYGYTF
TGTGCCAGCAGCTCAACTCGGGACAACTATGGCTACACCTTC
>NA|few|TRBJ2-3|TRBV5-5
CASSEEWVRTDTQYF
TGTGCCAGCAGCGAGGAGTGGGTGCGCACAGATACGCAGTATTTT
>NA|NA|TRBJ2-7|TRBV7-2
CASSLQGPISYEQYF
TGTGCCAGCAGCCTACAGGGCCCAATTTCCTACGAGCAGTACTTC
>TRBD2|few|TRBJ2-7|TRBV7-2
CASSLEGLGLYEQYF
TGTGCCAGCAGCTTAGAGGGACTAGGCCTCTACGAGCAGTACTTC
>NA|NA|TRBJ2-3|TRBV6-6
CASSYSGARPDTQYF
TGTGCCAGCAGTTATTCGGGGGCAAGGCCAGATACGCAGTATTTT
>TRBD1|NA|TRBJ2-7|TRBV9
CASSVSGTGGHEQYF
TGTGCCAGCAGCGTTTCCGGGACAGGGGGCCACGAGCAGTACTTC
>TRBD1|NA|TRBJ2-2|TRBV19
CASSIGTGNTGELFF
TGTGCCAGTAGTATCGGGACAGGGAACACCGGGGAGCTGTTTTTT
>NA|few|TRBJ2-3|TRBV4-1
CASSVRGGLDSLREITDTQYF
TGCGCCAGCAGCGTAAGGGGAGGTCTAGATTCTCTCCGTGAAATTACAGATACGCAGTATTTT
>NA|few|TRBJ2-6|TRBV5-4
CASSSLKAGANVLTF
TGTGCCAGCAGCTCTCTTAAAGCTGGGGCCAACGTCCTGACTTTC
>TRBD2|NA|TRBJ2-7|TRBV30
CAWSAGGYEQYF
TGTGCCTGGAGTGCGGGGGGGTACGAGCAGTACTTC
>NA|few|TRBJ2-1|TRBV11-2
CASSLLRTQFF
TGTGCCAGCAGCTTACTGAGGACACAGTTCTTC
>TRBD1|NA|TRBJ1-6|TRBV2
CASMRTGAGSPLHF
TGTGCCAGCATGAGGACAGGGGCGGGTTCACCCCTCCACTTT
>NA|NA|TRBJ1-4|TRBV13
CASSLGWIGGGSEKLFF
TGTGCCAGCAGCTTAGGCTGGATTGGGGGCGGGAGTGAAAAACTGTTTTTT
>NA|few|TRBJ1-1|TRBV4-3
CASSQDPGRNTEAFF
TGCGCCAGCAGCCAAGATCCGGGTCGGAACACTGAAGCTTTCTTT
>NA|NA|TRBJ1-3|TRBV19
CASNAVRSGNTIYF
TGTGCCAGTAATGCCGTGAGATCTGGAAACACCATATATTTT
>NA|few|TRBJ1-5|TRBV19
CASSIGQGYQPQHF
TGTGCCAGTAGTATTGGGCAGGGATACCAGCCCCAGCATTTT
>TRBD1|few|TRBJ2-1|TRBV2
CASSAQGVEQFF
TGTGCCAGCAGTGCCCAGGGGGTTGAGCAGTTCTTC
>NA|NA|TRBJ2-3|TRBV18
CASSPPGADTQYF
TGTGCCAGCTCACCGCCTGGGGCAGATACGCAGTATTTT
>TRBD1|NA|TRBJ2-1|TRBV19
CASSIDPRDSYNEQFF
TGTGCCAGTAGTATAGATCCACGGGACAGCTACAATGAGCAGTTCTTC
>NA|many|TRBJ2-1|TRBV14
CASSQEATGYYNEQFF
TGTGCCAGCAGCCAAGAGGCGACAGGCTACTACAATGAGCAGTTCTTC
>NA|NA|TRBJ2-5|TRBV18
CASSPLDGETQYF
TGCGCCAGCTCACCCCTAGATGGCGAGACCCAGTACTTC
>TRBD1|NA|TRBJ1-1|TRBV5-4
CASSLQGRIEAFF
TGTGCCAGCAGCTTACAGGGGAGGATTGAAGCTTTCTTT
>TRBD2|NA|TRBJ2-7|TRBV7-3
CASSRLAGGPNEQYF
TGTGCCAGCAGCCGACTAGCGGGAGGGCCGAACGAGCAGTACTTC
>NA|few|TRBJ2-1|TRBV7-3
CASTSSYNEQFF
TGTGCCAGCACTAGCTCCTACAATGAGCAGTTCTTC
>NA|NA|TRBJ1-5|TRBV23-1
CASSPAGNQPQHF
TGCGCCAGCAGTCCCGCCGGAAATCAGCCCCAGCATTTT
>NA|NA|TRBJ2-6|TRBV29-1
CSVNFRDMASGANVLTF
TGCAGCGTCAACTTCCGGGACATGGCCTCTGGGGCCAACGTCCTGACTTTC
>NA|few|TRBJ2-5|TRBV19
CASSPSWGTQYF
TGTGCCAGTAGCCCCTCCTGGGGGACCCAGTACTTC